This T cell receptor beta chain is drawn from a study of CD8+CD57+ T cells in acquired aplastic anemia. Study background: The average for DNA from sorted CD4+ and CD8+ cells was 2.5 to 4 ug. Study-level findings and limits: In CD8+ cells, Simpson's diversity showed no significant difference between patients and controls.

Patients who underwent sequencing had shown CD8+CD57+ cell expansion by flow cytometry. This clonotype was seen a handful of times. The antigen is undetermined. Genomic DNA, serving as template, underwent TCR beta VDJ and CDR3 profiling. MiXCR, applied by TCRdb to the reads, yields one record per CDR3 protein. The sample yields about 120,000 distinct CDR3 sequences, roughly 55% seen once. CDR1 and CDR2 from the germline V gene are SQVTM and ANQGSEA. V was cut by 2 bases and J by 0 bases, with 3 bases left in between. CDR3 length equals 12 residues. The chain joins TRBV29-1 to TRBJ2-3; D unresolved. The clonotype originates from a human donor with aplastic anemia. The sequencing sample was made of sorted CD4+, CD8+, or CD8+CD57+ T cells (not recorded which) from PBMCs. The CDR3, as DNA: TGCAGCGTTGAAAAAAGCACAGATACGCAGTATTTT. Its translation: CSVEKSTDTQYF.